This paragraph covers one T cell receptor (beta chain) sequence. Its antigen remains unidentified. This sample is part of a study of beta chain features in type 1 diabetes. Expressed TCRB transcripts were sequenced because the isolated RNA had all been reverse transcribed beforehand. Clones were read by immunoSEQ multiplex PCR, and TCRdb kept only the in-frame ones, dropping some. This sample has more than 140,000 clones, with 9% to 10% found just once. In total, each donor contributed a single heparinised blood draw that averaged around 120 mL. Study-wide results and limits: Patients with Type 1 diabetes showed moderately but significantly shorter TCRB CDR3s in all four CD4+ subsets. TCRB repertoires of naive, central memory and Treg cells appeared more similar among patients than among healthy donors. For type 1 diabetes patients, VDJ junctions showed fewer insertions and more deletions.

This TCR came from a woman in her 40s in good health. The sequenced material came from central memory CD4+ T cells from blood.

CDR3 in amino acids: CASSLALAGAVASYEQYF. For the CDR3, the DNA is TGTGCCAGCAGCTTAGCACTAGCGGGGGCCGTAGCCTCCTACGAGCAGTACTTC. The chain uses TRBV7-8 and TRBJ2-7; 11 nucleotides match TRBD2. CDR3 length equals 18 residues. The trim removed 0 bases at V and 0 bases at J, leaving 7 bases unmatched. From germline, CDR1 is SGHVS and CDR2 FQNEAQ.